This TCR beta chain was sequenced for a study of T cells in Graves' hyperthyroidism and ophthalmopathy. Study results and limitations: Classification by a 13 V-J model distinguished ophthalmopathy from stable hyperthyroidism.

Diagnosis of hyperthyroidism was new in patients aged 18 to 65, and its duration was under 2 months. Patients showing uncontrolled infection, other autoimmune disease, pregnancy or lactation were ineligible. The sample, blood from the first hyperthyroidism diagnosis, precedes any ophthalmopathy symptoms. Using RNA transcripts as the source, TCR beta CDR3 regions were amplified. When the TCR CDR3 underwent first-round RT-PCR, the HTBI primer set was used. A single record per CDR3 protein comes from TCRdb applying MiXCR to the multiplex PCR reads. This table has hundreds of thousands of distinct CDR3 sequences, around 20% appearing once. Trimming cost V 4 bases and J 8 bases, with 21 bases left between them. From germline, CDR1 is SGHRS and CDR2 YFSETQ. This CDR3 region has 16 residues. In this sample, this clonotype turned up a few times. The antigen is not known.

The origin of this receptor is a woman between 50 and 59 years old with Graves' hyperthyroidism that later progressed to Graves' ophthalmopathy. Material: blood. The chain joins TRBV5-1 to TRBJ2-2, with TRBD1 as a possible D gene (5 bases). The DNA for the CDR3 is TGCGCCAGCAGCCCCGTCGGGCAGGGAAGTCCTGGGGAGCTGTTTTTT. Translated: CASSPVGQGSPGELFF.